The clone carrying this T cell receptor beta chain was counted only a few times. This sample was included in a study of T cells in Graves' hyperthyroidism and ophthalmopathy. This CDR3 contains 15 residues. CDR1 and CDR2 from the germline V gene are SEHNR and FQNEAQ (reference sequence). V was clipped by 0 bases and J by 5 bases, with 13 bases between them. Template material for amplifying TCR beta CDR3 regions consisted of RNA transcripts. HTBI primers were used for first-round RT-PCR of the TCR CDR3. Via MiXCR, TCRdb re-called the multiplex PCR reads, giving one row per CDR3 protein. In the table there are about 690,000 distinct CDR3 sequences, roughly a sixth of which are singletons.

This TCR came from a man between 50 and 59 years old with Graves' hyperthyroidism. Sequenced sample: blood. The chain is built from TRBV7-9 and TRBJ1-1; D is perhaps TRBD1 (5 bases). The CDR3 nucleotides read TGTGCCAGCAGCTTAGCTGGGGGGGGTGGGACTGAAGCTTTCTTT. It is translated as CASSLAGGGGTEAFF.